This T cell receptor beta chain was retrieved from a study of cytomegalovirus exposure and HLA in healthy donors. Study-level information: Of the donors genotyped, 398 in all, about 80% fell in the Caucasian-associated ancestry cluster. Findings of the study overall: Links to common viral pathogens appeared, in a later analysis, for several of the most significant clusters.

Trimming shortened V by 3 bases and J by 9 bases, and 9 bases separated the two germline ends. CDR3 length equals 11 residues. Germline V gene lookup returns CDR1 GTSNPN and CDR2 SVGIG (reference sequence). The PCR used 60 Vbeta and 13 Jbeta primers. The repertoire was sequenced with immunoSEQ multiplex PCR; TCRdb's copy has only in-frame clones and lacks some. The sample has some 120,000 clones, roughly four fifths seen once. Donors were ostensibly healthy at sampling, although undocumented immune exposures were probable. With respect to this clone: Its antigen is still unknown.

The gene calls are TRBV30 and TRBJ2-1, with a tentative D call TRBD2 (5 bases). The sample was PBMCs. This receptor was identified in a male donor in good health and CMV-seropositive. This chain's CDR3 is CAWSTSGEQFF. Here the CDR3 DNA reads TGTGCCTGGAGCACCAGCGGTGAGCAGTTCTTC.